The 30 T cell receptor beta chains below all came from one sample that was sequenced in a study of memory CD4+ T cells and cytomegalovirus serostatus. Single viable CD3+CD4+CD8-CD45RO+ cells were sorted as the memory CD4+ T cells. Libraries were prepared by immunoSEQ multiplex PCR; TCRdb keeps only in-frame clonotypes and omits some of them. This repertoire shows around 62,000 clones, more than 75% found once; its top ten account for approximately 4.8%. The specimen was memory CD4+ T cells from blood. The receptor set was obtained from an adult in good health and CMV-seropositive.

The J gene is TRBJ2-2, the V gene TRBV7-3, with TRBD2 identical over 8 bases. The length of the CDR3 is 15 residues. After removal of 5 bases from V and 0 bases from J, the junction contained 2 bases not matched to a gene. Per germline, CDR1 SGHTA and CDR2 FQGTGA. This CDR3 reads CASSRTSPNTGELFF. CDR3 coding DNA: TGTGCCAGCAGCCGGACTAGCCCGAACACCGGGGAGCTGTTTTTT.

This clone was seen once. V gene TRBV2 combines with J gene TRBJ2-1; D possibly corresponds to TRBD1 (6 bases). The germline gives CDR1 SNHLY, CDR2 FYNNEI. V lost 8 bases, J lost 2 bases, and 13 bases lay in between. The CDR3 has 14 residues. CDR3 sequence: CASRSGTTYNEQFF. The DNA for the CDR3 is TGTGCCAGCCGTTCCGGGACAACCTACAATGAGCAGTTCTTC.

The rearrangement uses TRBV7-2 and TRBJ2-1; 9 bases agree with TRBD2. CDR1 and CDR2 from the germline V gene are SGHTA and FQGNSA. With V trimmed by 6 bases and J by 2 bases, 8 bases remained unmatched. The CDR3 length is 16 residues. As DNA, the CDR3 is TGTGCCAGCAGATTGGGGGGCGGGAGGGCCTACAATGAGCAGTTCTTC. Amino acid sequence: CASRLGGGRAYNEQFF.

This rearrangement joins TRBV7-2 to TRBJ1-2; possibly TRBD1 for D (5 bases). The V end was cut by 2 bases, the J end by 7 bases, with 23 bases between. The CDR3 is 17 amino acids. Germline V gene lookup returns CDR1 SGHTA and CDR2 FQGNSA. CDR3 bases: TGTGCCAGCAGCTTAAGGTCCGCGTCAGGGAGCTCGTCTGGCTACACCTTC. As protein: CASSLRSASGSSSGYTF.

The gene calls are TRBV30 and TRBJ2-3; TRBD1 might be the D (6 bases). The V end lost 6 bases, the J end lost 1 base, and 14 bases lay between the germline ends. The V gene's germline CDR1 is GTSNPN and CDR2 SVGIG (reference sequence). This CDR3 is 14 amino acids long. CDR3: CACFEKGGTDTQYF. Written as DNA, the CDR3 is TGTGCCTGTTTTGAGAAGGGGGGCACAGATACGCAGTATTTT.

The chain employs TRBV28 and TRBJ1-2; the D is unclear. In germline, CDR1 is MDHEN, CDR2 SYDVKM. The CDR3 is made up of 15 amino acids. The germline V and J ends were trimmed by 8 bases and 2 bases, with 18 bases remaining between them. Here the CDR3 reads CASAEGGHQNYGYTF. The CDR3 DNA reads as TGTGCCAGCGCCGAGGGCGGGCACCAAAACTATGGCTACACCTTC.

This chain links TRBV4-3 with TRBJ1-2, with D unresolved. V lost 0 bases and J lost 8, with 13 bases in between. CDR1 LGHNA and CDR2 YSLEER come from the germline V gene. The CDR3 is 14 amino acids. The CDR3 coding sequence is TGCGCCAGCAGCCAAGATCGGCGGGTATCGGGCTACACCTTC. It encodes CASSQDRRVSGYTF.

The J gene is TRBJ1-1, the V gene TRBV4-3; D is ambiguous. CDR3 length equals 14 residues. Germline V gene sequence: CDR1 LGHNA, CDR2 YSLEER. The V gene lost 3 bases and the J gene lost 1 base, with 9 bases spanning the gap. The CDR3 loop reads CASSHADKNTEAFF. CDR3 DNA: TGCGCCAGCAGCCACGCTGACAAGAACACTGAAGCTTTCTTT.

The chain carries TRBV12-5 and TRBJ1-5, with D hard to call. The CDR3 consists of 12 residues. V lost 9 bases, J lost 13 bases, and 19 bases lay in between. Germline V gene lookup returns CDR1 LGHNT and CDR2 FRNRAP. As DNA, the CDR3 is TGTGCTAGATCCCCTTGCACCTCGCCGCAGCATTTT. This translates into CARSPCTSPQHF.

There are many counts of this clone. J is TRBJ2-7 and V is TRBV9; D might be TRBD2 (7 bases). This CDR3 is 17 amino acids long. V was clipped by 3 bases and J by 5 bases, with 24 bases between them. Germline V gene lookup returns CDR1 SGDLS and CDR2 YYNGEE. As DNA, the CDR3 is TGTGCCAGCAGCGCAAGCGTCCAGGGAGGGTCAGGGGACGAGCAGTACTTC. It translates to CASSASVQGGSGDEQYF. The whole variable domain, remainder taken from reference TRBV9 and TRBJ2-7, is DSGVTQTPKHLITATGQRVTLRCSPRSGDLSVYWYQQSLDQGLQFLIQYYNGEERAKGNILERFSAQQFPDLHSELNLSSLELGDSALYFCASSASVQGGSGDEQYFGPGTRLTVT.

The J gene is TRBJ1-1, the V gene TRBV4-1; D gene ambiguous. Germline CDR1 and CDR2: MGHRA and YSYEKL. This CDR3 contains 13 residues. Deletions cut 2 bases from V and 6 bases from J, with 10 bases between. The chain's CDR3 is CASSQSTAAEAFF. The CDR3 DNA reads TGCGCCAGCAGCCAATCCACCGCCGCTGAAGCTTTCTTT.

CDR3 sequence: CASSLWGDRVRQYF. The CDR3, as DNA: TGTGCCAGCAGCTTGTGGGGGGACCGTGTGAGGCAGTACTTC. This rearrangement joins TRBV5-4 to TRBJ2-7; a weak D match, TRBD2 (6 bases). Trimming shortened V by 1 base and J by 9 bases, and 17 bases separated the two germline ends. Germline CDR1 SGHNT, CDR2 YYREEE (reference sequence). The CDR3 has 14 amino acids.

The J gene is TRBJ1-4, the V gene TRBV29-1; a weak D match, TRBD1 (5 bases). The CDR3 extends over 13 amino acids. Trimming took 1 base from V and 7 from J, leaving 10 bases between them. The germline gives CDR1 SQVTM, CDR2 ANQGSEA. The CDR3 loop is CSVEVGGTEKLFF. Here the CDR3 DNA reads TGCAGCGTTGAAGTTGGAGGGACTGAAAAACTGTTTTTT.

There are many counts of this clone. This CDR3 reads CASQPLPDSFSYEQYF. CDR3 nucleotide sequence: TGTGCCAGCCAGCCATTACCCGACTCGTTCTCCTACGAGCAGTACTTC. The V call is TRBV11-1, the J call TRBJ2-7; D remains ambiguous. Trimming shortened V by 8 bases and J by 0 bases, and 20 bases separated the two germline ends. Germline V gives CDR1 SGHAT, CDR2 FQDESV (reference sequence). This CDR3 contains 16 residues.

The chain carries TRBV5-5 and TRBJ2-5, with D perhaps matching TRBD2 (7 bases). CDR3 length equals 15 residues. Germline loops: CDR1 SGHKS, CDR2 YYEKEE (reference sequence). With 1 base removed from V and 5 bases from J, the gap between germline ends came to 15 bases. The CDR3 is CASSLRGAWEETQYF. The CDR3 nucleotides are TGTGCCAGCAGCTTGCGGGGGGCCTGGGAGGAGACCCAGTACTTC.

The chain has TRBV30 and TRBJ2-5, with 10 bases lining up with TRBD2. There are 16 residues in the CDR3. The V gene's germline CDR1 is GTSNPN and CDR2 SVGIG (reference sequence). The J segment lost 3 bases and the V segment lost 2 bases, leaving 9 bases of the junction unmatched. Here the CDR3 reads CAWSLLSGGAKETQYF. The CDR3 DNA follows: TGTGCCTGGAGTTTATTGAGCGGGGGGGCCAAAGAGACCCAGTACTTC.

The J gene is TRBJ2-7, the V gene TRBV10-3; D is unresolved. This CDR3 is built from 13 residues. Deletions cut 2 bases from V and 5 bases from J, with 10 bases between. Germline V CDR1 and CDR2: ENHRY, SYGVKD. CDR3 coding DNA: TGTGCCATCAGTGAGCCCGGACGGCACGAGCAGTACTTC. It translates to CAISEPGRHEQYF.

The V gene is TRBV5-4, the J gene TRBJ2-5; 8 bases map to TRBD2. Germline V CDR1 and CDR2: SGHNT, YYREEE (reference sequence). This CDR3 region has 16 residues. Trimming cost V 3 bases and J 4 bases; bases outside gene matches: 11. Here the CDR3 reads CASSSPQTGGAETQYF. The DNA for the CDR3 is TGTGCCAGCAGCTCCCCCCAGACGGGAGGGGCAGAGACCCAGTACTTC.

The J gene is TRBJ1-5, the V gene TRBV28; 8 bases fit TRBD1. CDR3 size: 17 residues. Germline-derived CDR1 and CDR2 are MDHEN and SYDVKM. V was clipped by 7 bases and J by 5 bases; unmatched bases: 16. The CDR3, as DNA: TGTGCCAGCATCCCTCTGGGGCAGGGGGCAGAAGATCAGCCCCAGCATTTT. Translation: CASIPLGQGAEDQPQHF. Full variable domain (rest looked up from reference TRBV28 and TRBJ1-5): DVKVTQSSRYLVKRTGEKVFLECVQDMDHENMFWYRQDPGLGLRLIYFSYDVKMKEKGDIPEGYSVSREKKERFSLILESASTNQTSMYLCASIPLGQGAEDQPQHFGDGTRLSIL.

This clone turned up a few times. The chain joins TRBV5-4 to TRBJ2-7; weak D call: TRBD2 (6 bases). V lost 0 bases and J 3 bases, leaving 10 bases between the germline ends. The CDR3 runs 14 residues. Germline CDR1 reads SGHNT; CDR2 reads YYREEE (reference sequence). Here the CDR3 reads CASSLAGLSYEQYF. The CDR3 DNA reads TGTGCCAGCAGCTTGGCGGGACTCAGCTACGAGCAGTACTTC.

V usage is TRBV4-2 and J usage is TRBJ1-4; the match to TRBD1 covers 9 bases. J gave up 11 bases and V 1 base, and 20 bases lay outside the gene matches. The CDR3 is 19 residues long. Germline V gives CDR1 LGHNA, CDR2 YNFKEQ. CDR3 sequence reads: CASSQGTIRGGTGRWKLFF. CDR3 DNA sequence: TGTGCCAGCAGCCAAGGGACCATTCGGGGAGGGACAGGGCGGTGGAAACTGTTTTTT.

The genes are TRBV7-2 and TRBJ2-2; D is perhaps TRBD1 (5 bases). CDR3 length: 16 amino acids. V was cut by 1 base and J by 1 base, with 10 bases left in between. Germline CDR1 reads SGHTA; CDR2 reads FQGNSA. CDR3 sequence reads: CASSLVGPRNTGELFF. The CDR3 nucleotides read TGTGCCAGCAGCTTAGTGGGGCCTAGGAACACCGGGGAGCTGTTTTTT.

This clone was seen more than once but under ten times. The V and J genes are TRBV29-1 and TRBJ1-2; D remains unclear. V lost 0 bases to trimming and J lost 2 bases, with 1 base between them. The CDR3 length is 11 residues. CDR1 and CDR2 (germline): SQVTM, ANQGSEA. In DNA, the CDR3 is TGCAGCGTTGAAGAAAACTATGGCTACACCTTC. Its translation: CSVEENYGYTF. Together with reference TRBV29-1 and TRBJ1-2, the CDR3 gives the full variable domain: SAVISQKPSRDICQRGTSLTIQCQVDSQVTMMFWYRQQPGQSLTLIATANQGSEATYESGFVIDKFPISRPNLTFSTLTVSNMSPEDSSIYLCSVEENYGYTFGSGTRLTVV.

The CDR3 DNA reads as TGTGCCAGCAGCTTGGAACCGGGCTATGGCTACACCTTC. It specifies CASSLEPGYGYTF. The V call is TRBV5-5, the J call TRBJ1-2; D not resolved. Germline V lookup: CDR1 SGHKS, CDR2 YYEKEE (reference sequence). V was clipped by 0 bases and J by 4 bases, with 7 bases between them. The length of the CDR3 is 13 residues.

As DNA, the CDR3 is TGTGCCAGCAGTGAGGACGAAAGCTATGGCTACACCTTC. This translates into CASSEDESYGYTF. V gene TRBV2 combines with J gene TRBJ1-2; no clear D gene. The CDR3 sequence is 13 residues long. V was pared by 3 bases and J by 4 bases, with 9 bases between. Germline V gene lookup returns CDR1 SNHLY and CDR2 FYNNEI.

This clone was counted once. This rearrangement joins TRBV7-9 to TRBJ2-7, with 12 bases matching TRBD1. J was trimmed by 7 bases and V by 5 bases; bases with no gene match: 9. Germline CDR1 SEHNR, CDR2 FQNEAQ (reference sequence). The CDR3 totals 15 residues. The CDR3 spells CASSRMGQGAGEQYF. The CDR3 DNA reads TGTGCCAGCAGCCGGATGGGACAGGGGGCCGGAGAGCAGTACTTC.

This clone was picked up one time. DNA of the CDR3: TGCGCCAGCAGCTTCGTTCTCAGGGGCACTGAAGCTTTCTTT. Its protein is CASSFVLRGTEAFF. The V call is TRBV5-1, the J call TRBJ1-1; possible D gene TRBD1, 6 bases. The CDR3 is made up of 14 amino acids. In germline, CDR1 is SGHRS, CDR2 YFSETQ. The V and J ends lost 2 bases and 4 bases respectively, with 12 bases between them.

The chain is built from TRBV7-8 and TRBJ1-1, with D uncertain. The V gene lost 5 bases and the J gene lost 1 base, with 11 bases spanning the gap. This CDR3 is built from 14 residues. Germline V gives CDR1 SGHVS, CDR2 FQNEAQ. CDR3 loop: CASSLGSANTEAFF. CDR3 sequence (DNA): TGTGCCAGCAGCCTCGGAAGTGCGAACACTGAAGCTTTCTTT.

V and J are TRBV7-9 and TRBJ1-4, with D perhaps matching TRBD1 (6 bases). The CDR3 is made up of 15 amino acids. Germline V gene lookup returns CDR1 SEHNR and CDR2 FQNEAQ (reference sequence). Trimming removed 1 base from V and 7 bases from J, with 13 bases in between. CDR3 sequence reads: CASSLGGGRREKLFF. The CDR3, as DNA: TGTGCCAGCAGCTTAGGTGGGGGGCGCCGTGAAAAACTGTTTTTT. Complete variable domain (other parts from reference TRBV7-9 and TRBJ1-4): DTGVSQNPRHKITKRGQNVTFRCDPISEHNRLYWYRQTLGQGPEFLTYFQNEAQLEKSRLLSDRFSAERPKGSFSTLEIQRTEQGDSAMYLCASSLGGGRREKLFFGSGTQLSVL.

The table lists this clone with a few counts. The J gene is TRBJ1-5, the V gene TRBV9, with a tentative D call TRBD1 (5 bases). The germline V gene encodes CDR1 SGDLS and CDR2 YYNGEE. Deletions cut 0 bases from V and 5 bases from J, with 12 bases between. The CDR3 spans 15 residues. The CDR3 sequence is CASSVGTRGDQPQHF. The CDR3 DNA reads as TGTGCCAGCAGCGTAGGGACACGGGGCGATCAGCCCCAGCATTTT.